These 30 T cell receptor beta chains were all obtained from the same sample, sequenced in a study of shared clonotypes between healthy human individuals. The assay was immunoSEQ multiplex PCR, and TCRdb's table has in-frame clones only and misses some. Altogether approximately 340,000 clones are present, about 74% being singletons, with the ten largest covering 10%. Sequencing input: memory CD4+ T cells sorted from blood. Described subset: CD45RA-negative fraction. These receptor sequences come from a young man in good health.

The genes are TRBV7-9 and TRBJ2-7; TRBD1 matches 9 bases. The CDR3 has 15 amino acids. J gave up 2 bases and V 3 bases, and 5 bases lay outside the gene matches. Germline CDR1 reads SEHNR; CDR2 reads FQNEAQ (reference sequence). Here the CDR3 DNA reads TGTGCCAGCAGCTTGGGACAGGGCTTCACCTACGAGCAGTACTTC. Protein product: CASSLGQGFTYEQYF.

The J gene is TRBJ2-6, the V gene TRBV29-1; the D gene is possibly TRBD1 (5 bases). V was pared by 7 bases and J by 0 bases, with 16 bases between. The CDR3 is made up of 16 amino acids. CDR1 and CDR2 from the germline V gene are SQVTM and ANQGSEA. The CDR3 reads CSAQTDLNSGANVLTF. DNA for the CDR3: TGCAGCGCTCAGACAGACCTAAACTCTGGGGCCAACGTCCTGACTTTC.

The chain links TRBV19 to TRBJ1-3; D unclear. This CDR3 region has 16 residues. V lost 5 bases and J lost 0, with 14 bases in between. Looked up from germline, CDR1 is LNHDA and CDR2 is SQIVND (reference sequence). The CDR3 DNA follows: TGTGCCAGTAGTTCCCGACGGGAGAGCTCTGGAAACACCATATATTTT. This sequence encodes CASSSRRESSGNTIYF.

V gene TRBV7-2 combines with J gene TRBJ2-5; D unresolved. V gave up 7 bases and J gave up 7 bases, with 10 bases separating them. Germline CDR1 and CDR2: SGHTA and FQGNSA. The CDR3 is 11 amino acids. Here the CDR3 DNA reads TGTGCCAGCACCAACGTCGGGACCCAGTACTTC. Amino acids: CASTNVGTQYF.

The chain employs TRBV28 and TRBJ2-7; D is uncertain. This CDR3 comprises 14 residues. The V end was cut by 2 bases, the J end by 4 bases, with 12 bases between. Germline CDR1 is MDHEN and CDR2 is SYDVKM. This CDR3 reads CASSLRHPLYEQYF. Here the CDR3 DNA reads TGTGCCAGCAGTTTACGACACCCCTTATACGAGCAGTACTTC.

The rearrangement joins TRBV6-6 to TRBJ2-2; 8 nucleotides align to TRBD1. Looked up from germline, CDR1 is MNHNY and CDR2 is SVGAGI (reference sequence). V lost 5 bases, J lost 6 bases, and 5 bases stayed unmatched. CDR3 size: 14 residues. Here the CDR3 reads CASSQGAQAGELFF. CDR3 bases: TGTGCCAGCAGTCAGGGGGCGCAGGCCGGGGAGCTGTTTTTT.

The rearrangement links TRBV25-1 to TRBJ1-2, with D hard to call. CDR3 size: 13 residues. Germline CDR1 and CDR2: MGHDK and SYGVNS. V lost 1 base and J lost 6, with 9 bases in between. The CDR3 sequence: CASSEFAGDGYTF. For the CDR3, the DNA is TGTGCCAGCAGTGAATTCGCGGGAGATGGCTACACCTTC.

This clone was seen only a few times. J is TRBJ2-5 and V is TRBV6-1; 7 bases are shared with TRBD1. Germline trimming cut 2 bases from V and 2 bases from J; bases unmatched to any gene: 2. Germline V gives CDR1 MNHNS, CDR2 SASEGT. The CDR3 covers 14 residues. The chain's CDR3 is CASSERGQQETQYF. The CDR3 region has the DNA TGTGCCAGCAGTGAACGGGGACAGCAAGAGACCCAGTACTTC.

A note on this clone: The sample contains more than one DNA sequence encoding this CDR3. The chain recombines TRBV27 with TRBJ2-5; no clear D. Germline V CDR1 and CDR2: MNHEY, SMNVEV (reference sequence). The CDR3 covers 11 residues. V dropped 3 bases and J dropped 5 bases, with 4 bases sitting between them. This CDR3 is CASSLGETQYF. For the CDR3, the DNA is TGTGCCAGCAGTTTGGGTGAGACCCAGTACTTC.

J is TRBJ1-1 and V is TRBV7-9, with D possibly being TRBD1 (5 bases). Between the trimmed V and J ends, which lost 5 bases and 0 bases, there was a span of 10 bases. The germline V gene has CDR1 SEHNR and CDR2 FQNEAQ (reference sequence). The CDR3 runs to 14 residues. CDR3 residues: CASSQDILNTEAFF. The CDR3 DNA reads TGTGCCAGCAGCCAGGACATTCTGAACACTGAAGCTTTCTTT.

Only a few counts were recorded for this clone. Written as DNA, the CDR3 is TGTGCCAGCAGCCAAGTTGTAGGGGTGATAAACACTGAAGCTTTCTTT. It encodes CASSQVVGVINTEAFF. The V and J genes are TRBV14 and TRBJ1-1, with a possible D match to TRBD1 (5 bases). V shed 1 base and J shed 2 bases, with 14 bases lying between them. CDR3 length: 16 residues. The germline gives CDR1 SGHDN, CDR2 FVKESK.

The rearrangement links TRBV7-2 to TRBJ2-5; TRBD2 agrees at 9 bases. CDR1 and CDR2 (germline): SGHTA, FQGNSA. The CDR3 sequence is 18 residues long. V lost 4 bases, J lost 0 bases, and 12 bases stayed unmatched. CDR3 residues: CASSSPRGGREYQETQYF. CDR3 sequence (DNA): TGTGCCAGCAGCTCCCCGCGGGGGGGGCGGGAGTACCAAGAGACCCAGTACTTC.

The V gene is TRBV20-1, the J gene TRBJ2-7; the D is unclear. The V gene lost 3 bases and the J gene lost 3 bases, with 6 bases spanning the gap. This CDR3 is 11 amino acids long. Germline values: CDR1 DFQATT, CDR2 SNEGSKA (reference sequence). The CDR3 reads CSAREGYEQYF. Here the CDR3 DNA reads TGCAGTGCTAGGGAAGGCTACGAGCAGTACTTC.

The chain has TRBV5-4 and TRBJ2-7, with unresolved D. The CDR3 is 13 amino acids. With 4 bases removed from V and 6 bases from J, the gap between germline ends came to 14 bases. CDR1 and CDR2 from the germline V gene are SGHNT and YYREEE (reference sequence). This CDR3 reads CASSLDGIGEQYF. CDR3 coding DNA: TGTGCCAGCAGCCTTGACGGAATTGGCGAGCAGTACTTC.

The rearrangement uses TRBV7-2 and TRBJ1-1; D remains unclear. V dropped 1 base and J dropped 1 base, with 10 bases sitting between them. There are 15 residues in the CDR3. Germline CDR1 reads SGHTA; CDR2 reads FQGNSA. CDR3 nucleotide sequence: TGTGCCAGCAGCTTAGATTCGGGGAGGAACACTGAAGCTTTCTTT. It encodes CASSLDSGRNTEAFF.

CDR3: CASSQGYNEQFF. Written as DNA, the CDR3 is TGTGCCAGCAGCCAGGGGTACAATGAGCAGTTCTTC. The genes are TRBV5-4 and TRBJ2-1, with D possibly being TRBD1 (6 bases). The germline CDR1 and CDR2 sequences are SGHNT and YYREEE (reference sequence). Trimming removed 4 bases at V and 4 bases at J, with 6 bases between. The CDR3 contains 12 residues.

DNA for the CDR3: TGTGCCAGCAGCCAACTCACCTCTGGGGCCAACGTCCTGACTTTC. It yields the protein CASSQLTSGANVLTF. The rearrangement uses TRBV4-2 and TRBJ2-6; D unclear. The CDR3 extends over 15 amino acids. Germline CDR1 is LGHNA and CDR2 is YNFKEQ. Deletions cut 2 bases from V and 0 bases from J, with 5 bases between.

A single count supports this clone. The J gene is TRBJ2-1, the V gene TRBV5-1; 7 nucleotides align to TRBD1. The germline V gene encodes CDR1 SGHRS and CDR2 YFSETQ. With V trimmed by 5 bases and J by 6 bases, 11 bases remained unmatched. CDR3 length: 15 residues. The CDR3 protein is CASRSTGTAFNEQFF. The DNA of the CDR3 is TGCGCCAGCAGATCGACCGGGACAGCCTTCAATGAGCAGTTCTTC.

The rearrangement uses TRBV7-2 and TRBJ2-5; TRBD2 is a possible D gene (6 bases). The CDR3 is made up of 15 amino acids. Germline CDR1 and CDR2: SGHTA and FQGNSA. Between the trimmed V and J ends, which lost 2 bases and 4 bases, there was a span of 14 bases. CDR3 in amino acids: CASSLRGGKGETQYF. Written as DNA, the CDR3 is TGTGCCAGCAGCTTAAGGGGCGGGAAAGGAGAGACCCAGTACTTC.

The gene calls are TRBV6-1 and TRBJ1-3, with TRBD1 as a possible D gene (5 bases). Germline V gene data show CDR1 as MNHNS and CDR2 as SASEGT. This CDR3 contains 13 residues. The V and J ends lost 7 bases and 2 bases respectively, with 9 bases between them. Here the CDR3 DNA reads TGTGCCAGCAAGGGACCGACTGGAAACACCATATATTTT. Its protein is CASKGPTGNTIYF.

CDR3: CASSGDDHEQYF. The CDR3 DNA reads TGTGCCAGCAGCGGAGACGACCACGAGCAGTACTTC. The rearrangement links TRBV2 to TRBJ2-7; the D is unclear. The CDR3 is 12 residues long. Germline lookup yields CDR1 SNHLY and CDR2 FYNNEI. V gave up 6 bases and J gave up 5 bases, with 11 bases separating them.

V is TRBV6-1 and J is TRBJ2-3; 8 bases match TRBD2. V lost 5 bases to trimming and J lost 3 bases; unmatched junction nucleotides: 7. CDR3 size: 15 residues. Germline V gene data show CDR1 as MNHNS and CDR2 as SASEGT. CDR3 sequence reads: CASSLRTSQTDTQYF. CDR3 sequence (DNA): TGTGCCAGCAGTTTGCGGACTAGCCAAACAGATACGCAGTATTTT.

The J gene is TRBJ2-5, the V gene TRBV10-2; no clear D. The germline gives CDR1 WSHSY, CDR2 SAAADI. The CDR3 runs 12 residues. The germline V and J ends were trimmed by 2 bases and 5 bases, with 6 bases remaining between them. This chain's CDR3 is CASSELPETQYF. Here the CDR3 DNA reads TGCGCCAGCAGTGAGCTCCCGGAGACCCAGTACTTC.

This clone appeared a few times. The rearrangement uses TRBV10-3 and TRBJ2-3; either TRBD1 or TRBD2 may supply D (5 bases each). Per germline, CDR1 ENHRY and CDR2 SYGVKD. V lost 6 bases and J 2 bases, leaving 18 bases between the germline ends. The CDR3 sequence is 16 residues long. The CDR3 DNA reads TGTGCCATCAGGTCGCCGGGACCCGGGGACACAGATACGCAGTATTTT. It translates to CAIRSPGPGDTDTQYF.

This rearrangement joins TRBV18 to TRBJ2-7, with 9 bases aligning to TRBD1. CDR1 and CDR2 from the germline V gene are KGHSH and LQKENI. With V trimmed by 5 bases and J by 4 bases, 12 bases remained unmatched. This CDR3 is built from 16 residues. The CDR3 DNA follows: TGTGCCAGCTCAGCTGGTACCGGGACAGGGTCTTACGAGCAGTACTTC. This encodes CASSAGTGTGSYEQYF.

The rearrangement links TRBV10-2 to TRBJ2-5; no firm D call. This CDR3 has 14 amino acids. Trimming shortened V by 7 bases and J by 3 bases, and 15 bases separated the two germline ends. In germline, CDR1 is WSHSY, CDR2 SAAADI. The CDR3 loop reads CASKVTPDEETQYF. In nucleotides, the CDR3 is TGCGCCAGCAAAGTCACCCCCGACGAAGAGACCCAGTACTTC.

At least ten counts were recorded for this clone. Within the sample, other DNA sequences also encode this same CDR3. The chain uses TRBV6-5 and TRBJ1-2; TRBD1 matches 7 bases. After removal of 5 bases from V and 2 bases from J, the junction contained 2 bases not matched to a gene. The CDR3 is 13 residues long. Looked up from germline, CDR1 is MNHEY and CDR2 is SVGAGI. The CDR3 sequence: CASSPTGNYGYTF. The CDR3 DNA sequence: TGTGCCAGCAGTCCGACAGGGAACTATGGCTACACCTTC.

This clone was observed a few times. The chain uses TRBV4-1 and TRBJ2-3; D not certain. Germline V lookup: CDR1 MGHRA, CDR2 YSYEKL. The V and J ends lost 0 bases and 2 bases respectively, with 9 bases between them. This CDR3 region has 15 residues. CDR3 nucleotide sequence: TGCGCCAGCAGCCAAGAGATTGCCATCACAGATACGCAGTATTTT. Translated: CASSQEIAITDTQYF.

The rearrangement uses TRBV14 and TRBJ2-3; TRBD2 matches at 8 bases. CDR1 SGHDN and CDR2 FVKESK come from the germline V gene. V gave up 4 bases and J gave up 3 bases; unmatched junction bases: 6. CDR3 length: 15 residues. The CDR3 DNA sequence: TGTGCCAGCAGCCTAAGCGGGAGAATTACAGATACGCAGTATTTT. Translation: CASSLSGRITDTQYF.

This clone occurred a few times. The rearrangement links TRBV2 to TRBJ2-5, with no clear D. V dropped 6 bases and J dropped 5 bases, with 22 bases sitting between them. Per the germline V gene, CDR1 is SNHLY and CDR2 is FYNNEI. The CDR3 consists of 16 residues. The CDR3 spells CASSLTGITTRETQYF. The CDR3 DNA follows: TGTGCCAGCAGCCTGACTGGGATCACGACAAGGGAGACCCAGTACTTC.